These 18 T cell receptor beta chains originate from one sample sequenced in a study of blood T cell repertoires in COVID-19. Sequenced by immunoSEQ multiplex PCR; TCRdb stores in-frame clones only, minus some. Among roughly 80,000 clones listed, approximately 83% were seen once. Sequenced: peripheral blood. The receptors originated from a human donor in a cohort sampled during active COVID-19.

V and J are TRBV28 and TRBJ2-1; 16 bases fit TRBD2. Per germline, CDR1 MDHEN and CDR2 SYDVKM. Trimming at V came to 7 bases and at J to 3 bases, leaving 6 bases not matched to a gene. The CDR3 is 17 amino acids. In DNA form, the CDR3 reads TGTGCCAGCATGGGACTAGCGGGAGGGCCTGGCTACAATGAGCAGTTCTTC. This gives the protein CASMGLAGGPGYNEQFF.

This clone was counted only a few times. V and J are TRBV28 and TRBJ2-7, with 8 positions matching TRBD1. Germline V gene data show CDR1 as MDHEN and CDR2 as SYDVKM. CDR3 length equals 15 residues. Trimming removed 6 bases from V and 1 base from J; junction bases left unmatched: 8. The CDR3 coding sequence is TGTGCCAGCAGGAAAACAGGGGGATCATCCTACGAGCAGTACTTC. Protein product: CASRKTGGSSYEQYF. Combining the CDR3 with reference TRBV28 and TRBJ2-7 gives the whole variable domain DVKVTQSSRYLVKRTGEKVFLECVQDMDHENMFWYRQDPGLGLRLIYFSYDVKMKEKGDIPEGYSVSREKKERFSLILESASTNQTSMYLCASRKTGGSSYEQYFGPGTRLTVT.

The chain couples TRBV11-2 to TRBJ1-1; possible D gene TRBD1, 5 bases. CDR1 is SGHAT, CDR2 FQNNGV, per germline. CDR3 size: 14 residues. V was pared by 5 bases and J by 1 base, with 11 bases between. For the CDR3, the DNA is TGTGCCAGCAGCCCCCGGACACCGAACACTGAAGCTTTCTTT. Its translation: CASSPRTPNTEAFF. Filled out from reference TRBV11-2 and TRBJ1-1, the complete variable domain reads EAGVAQSPRYKIIEKRQSVAFWCNPISGHATLYWYQQILGQGPKLLIQFQNNGVVDDSQLPKDRFSAERLKGVDSTLKIQPAKLEDSAVYLCASSPRTPNTEAFFGQGTRLTVV.

The chain employs TRBV5-5 and TRBJ2-5, with 8 nucleotides matching TRBD1. The CDR3 length is 16 residues. V shed 1 base and J 2 bases; nucleotides not matched to a gene: 7. The germline V gene encodes CDR1 SGHKS and CDR2 YYEKEE (reference sequence). The CDR3 nucleotides are TGTGCCAGCAGCTTGACGGCAGGGGGCTATCAAGAGACCCAGTACTTC. The encoded protein is CASSLTAGGYQETQYF.

This clone was recorded only once. The chain has TRBV6-5 and TRBJ1-2; 8 positions agree with TRBD1. The V gene's germline CDR1 is MNHEY and CDR2 SVGAGI. This CDR3 is 14 amino acids long. V lost 5 bases and J lost 5; bases outside the gene matches: 7. CDR3 sequence reads: CASSLPDRDYGYTF. The DNA of the CDR3 is TGTGCCAGCAGTCTTCCGGACAGGGATTATGGCTACACCTTC.

This clone was counted once. This chain uses TRBV11-1 with TRBJ2-7; the match to TRBD2 covers 10 bases. V lost 6 bases and J lost 6; bases outside the gene matches: 2. The CDR3 has 12 amino acids. The germline V gene has CDR1 SGHAT and CDR2 FQDESV (reference sequence). The CDR3 protein is CASRASGGEQYF. CDR3 nucleotide sequence: TGTGCCAGCAGAGCTAGCGGGGGCGAGCAGTACTTC.

This chain joins TRBV11-3 and TRBJ2-7; possibly TRBD2 for D (5 bases). V was cut by 4 bases and J by 3 bases, with 16 bases left in between. The CDR3 loop spans 15 amino acids. Germline lookup yields CDR1 SGHNT and CDR2 YENEEA. In DNA, the CDR3 is TGTGCCAGCAGCTCGGGATTCCAGGCCGACTACGAGCAGTACTTC. Amino acids: CASSSGFQADYEQYF.

The chain is built from TRBV11-3 and TRBJ2-5, with 10 bases lining up with TRBD2. Trimming removed 7 bases from V and 2 bases from J; junction bases left unmatched: 4. The CDR3 is made up of 14 amino acids. Per the germline V gene, CDR1 is SGHNT and CDR2 is YENEEA. CDR3 sequence (DNA): TGTGCCAGCAAACCGACTAGCGGGCAAGAGACCCAGTACTTC. Encoded protein: CASKPTSGQETQYF.

This chain links TRBV7-3 with TRBJ2-1; 12 bases match TRBD2. This CDR3 is built from 15 residues. V dropped 8 bases and J dropped 12; count of bases not matched to a gene: 14. Germline V gene sequence: CDR1 SGHTA, CDR2 FQGTGA. The DNA for the CDR3 is TGTGCCAGCGGACAGGCGGGCCTAGCGGGGGGGCGGCAGTTCTTC. Translating gives CASGQAGLAGGRQFF.

The V gene is TRBV9, the J gene TRBJ2-3, with 8 bases lining up with TRBD2. Germline V lookup: CDR1 SGDLS, CDR2 YYNGEE. The CDR3 length is 16 residues. The V segment lost 0 bases and the J segment 2 bases; nucleotides outside the gene matches: 5. CDR3 amino acids: CASSVAGLALTDTQYF. In DNA, the CDR3 is TGTGCCAGCAGCGTAGCCGGACTAGCCCTCACAGATACGCAGTATTTT.

The genes are TRBV28 and TRBJ1-2; 7 bases agree with TRBD1. The ends lost 6 bases at V and 0 bases at J; junction bases unmatched: 7. CDR3 length equals 15 residues. Germline CDR1 and CDR2: MDHEN and SYDVKM. The CDR3 nucleotides read TGTGCCAGCAGGTTACAGGGGCTAACTAACTATGGCTACACCTTC. It is translated as CASRLQGLTNYGYTF.

The V gene is TRBV18, the J gene TRBJ1-1; 9 bases are shared with TRBD1. The junction had 3 bases not matched to a gene; V was cut back by 6 bases and J by 1 base. Germline V CDR1 and CDR2: KGHSH, LQKENI. The CDR3 spans 14 residues. The CDR3 loop is CASSRDRENTEAFF. In DNA form, the CDR3 reads TGTGCCAGCTCCCGGGACAGGGAGAACACTGAAGCTTTCTTT. The complete variable domain, with remaining parts taken from reference TRBV18 and TRBJ1-1, reads NAGVMQNPRHLVRRRGQEARLRCSPMKGHSHVYWYRQLPEEGLKFMVYLQKENIIDESGMPKERFSAEFPKEGPSILRIQQVVRGDSAAYFCASSRDRENTEAFFGQGTRLTVV.

The V and J genes are TRBV10-1 and TRBJ2-1, with TRBD2 matching over 7 bases. V lost 7 bases and J lost 8; bases outside the gene matches: 8. The CDR3 spans 13 residues. Germline assignment: CDR1 WNHNN and CDR2 SYGVQD (reference sequence). The CDR3, as DNA: TGCGCCAGCATGCTGAGCGGGAACTATGAGCAGTTCTTC. Encoded protein: CASMLSGNYEQFF.

J is TRBJ2-1 and V is TRBV13; 9 bases line up with TRBD2. Trimming removed 0 bases from V and 3 bases from J; junction bases left unmatched: 12. Germline loops: CDR1 PRHDT, CDR2 FYEKMQ (reference sequence). There are 19 residues in the CDR3. The CDR3, as DNA: TGTGCCAGCAGCTTAGGGGGCTTCAGACTAGCGGACCTCTACAATGAGCAGTTCTTC. Residues: CASSLGGFRLADLYNEQFF.

The chain carries TRBV6-1 and TRBJ2-3; 11 bases match TRBD2. Germline CDR1 and CDR2: MNHNS and SASEGT. The length of the CDR3 is 16 residues. Losses at the gene ends were 4 bases for V and 3 bases for J; bases not matched to a gene: 6. The chain's CDR3 is CASSVSLAGGTDTQYF. In DNA, the CDR3 is TGTGCCAGCAGTGTTTCTCTAGCGGGAGGTACAGATACGCAGTATTTT.

The chain joins TRBV4-2 to TRBJ1-5, with D possibly matching TRBD1 (6 bases). CDR3 length equals 15 residues. From germline, CDR1 is LGHNA and CDR2 YNFKEQ. The germline V and J ends were trimmed by 1 base and 6 bases, with 13 bases remaining between them. CDR3 DNA sequence: TGTGCCAGCAGCCAAGGATCAGGGGATCTTCAGCCCCAGCATTTT. Its protein is CASSQGSGDLQPQHF.

The chain uses TRBV30 and TRBJ1-2, with a tentative D call TRBD1 (5 bases). The CDR3 is made up of 12 amino acids. V lost 0 bases to trimming and J lost 6 bases, with 8 bases between them. Germline CDR1 reads GTSNPN; CDR2 reads SVGIG (reference sequence). CDR3: CAWSVQVNGYTF. Written as DNA, the CDR3 is TGTGCCTGGAGTGTACAGGTGAATGGCTACACCTTC.

This chain uses TRBV28 with TRBJ1-4; 8 bases are a match to TRBD1. Trimming at V came to 4 bases and at J to 8 bases, leaving 12 bases not matched to a gene. The CDR3 is made up of 16 amino acids. The germline CDR1 and CDR2 sequences are MDHEN and SYDVKM. CDR3 coding DNA: TGTGCCAGCAGTTCAACCGGACAGGGATTGCGGGAAAAACTGTTTTTT. It codes for CASSSTGQGLREKLFF.